These T cell receptor beta chains were read from a single sample in a study of T cell responses to AZD1222 COVID-19 vaccine. TCRdb's copy holds only in-frame clones and misses some; the assay was immunoSEQ multiplex PCR. Of about 120,000 clones listed, around nine tenths are singletons. The sample here was peripheral blood, taken on day 0 of AZD1222 vaccination. These TCRs come from an adult in good health. CDR3s include the opening cysteine and the closing phenylalanine or tryptophan. D genes are given only for firm matches. Clone size is given for some rows only: seen once, a few or many times, or a class if the clone is expanded.

size,D,V,J,DNA,CDR3
once,TRBD1,TRBV9,TRBJ2-1,TGTGCCAGCAGACCGACAGGGGGTAGGTTCAATGAGCAGTTCTTC,CASRPTGGRFNEQFF
NA,TRBD1,TRBV3-1/TRBV3-2,TRBJ2-1,TGTGCCAGCAGCCAAGGGATCCAGGGGGCTCGTGGGCAGTTCTTC,CASSQGIQGARGQFF
NA,NA,TRBV6-5,TRBJ1-2,TGTGCCAGCAGTTACTCGACAAAGGGGGGCTACACCTTC,CASSYSTKGGYTF
NA,TRBD1,TRBV5-5,TRBJ1-3,TGTGCCAGCAGCTTAATTCAAGGGACAGGGCTGTCTGGAAACACCATATATTTT,CASSLIQGTGLSGNTIYF
NA,NA,TRBV7-2,TRBJ1-6,TGTGCCAGCAGCTTATTCAGGGGACGTGATAATTCACCCCTCCACTTT,CASSLFRGRDNSPLHF
NA,NA,TRBV5-1,TRBJ1-2,TGCGCCAGCAGCTTGTGGCAGCATGACGGCTACACCTTC,CASSLWQHDGYTF
once,NA,TRBV19,TRBJ1-1,TGTGCCAGTAGCTTCAGGGTAGGGGGGTTGAACACTGAAGCTTTCTTT,CASSFRVGGLNTEAFF
NA,NA,TRBV11-2,TRBJ2-7,TGTGCCAGCAGCTTAGTCCCTAGGGGCCGCTACTCCTACGAGCAGTACTTC,CASSLVPRGRYSYEQYF
NA,NA,TRBV7-2,TRBJ2-1,TGTGCCAGCAGCTTAACGGCGGGGAGGATGGATGAGCAGTTCTTC,CASSLTAGRMDEQFF
NA,TRBD1,TRBV5-1,TRBJ2-3,TGCGCCAGCAGCTGGACCGGGACAGGGTCCACAGATACGCAGTATTTT,CASSWTGTGSTDTQYF
NA,NA,TRBV20-1,TRBJ2-7,TGCAGTGCTAGAGCCGGGGTAGAGCAGTACTTC,CSARAGVEQYF
NA,NA,TRBV6-5,TRBJ2-2,TGTGCCAGCAGTTACTCGTCCAGGGTAAACACCGGGGAGCTGTTTTTT,CASSYSSRVNTGELFF
NA,NA,TRBV5-6,TRBJ1-2,TGTGCCAGCAGCCTCGGGACCTATGGCTACACCTTC,CASSLGTYGYTF
NA,TRBD1,TRBV18,TRBJ1-1,TGTGCCAGCTCAATCGGACAGGTGAACACTGAAGCTTTCTTT,CASSIGQVNTEAFF
NA,NA,TRBV7-3,TRBJ1-2,TGTGCCAGCAGCCGGGCCTCAGGACGCTATGGCTACACCTTC,CASSRASGRYGYTF
NA,TRBD1,TRBV10-3,TRBJ1-6,TGTGCCATCAGTGAGGGACAGGGTGGGGATTCACCCCTCCACTTT,CAISEGQGGDSPLHF
NA,NA,TRBV29-1,TRBJ2-1,TGCAGCGTTGTGCCCTTTCGGGGTGACTCCTACAATGAGCAGTTCTTC,CSVVPFRGDSYNEQFF
NA,NA,TRBV7-2,TRBJ1-2,TGTGCCAGCAGCGTATGGGGGTCTGGCTATGGCTACACCTTC,CASSVWGSGYGYTF
NA,TRBD1,TRBV7-9,TRBJ2-1,TGTGCCAGCAGATACCTGCCCACAGGGGACAATGAGCAGTTCTTC,CASRYLPTGDNEQFF
NA,NA,TRBV7-9,TRBJ1-1,TGTGCCAGCTTCCCCACAACTCTGAACACTGAAGCTTTCTTT,CASFPTTLNTEAFF
once,NA,TRBV27,TRBJ1-4,TGTGCCAGCTGTTGGGGGCGGGGTGAAAAACTGTTTTTT,CASCWGRGEKLFF
NA,NA,TRBV6-5,TRBJ1-5,TGTGCCAGCAGTTTAGACGGATATAGCAATCAGCCCCAGCATTTT,CASSLDGYSNQPQHF
NA,NA,TRBV4-1,TRBJ2-6,TGCGCCAGCAGCCAAGCCCCGCCCGGGGCCAACGTCCTGACTTTC,CASSQAPPGANVLTF
few,NA,TRBV9,TRBJ1-1,TGTGCCAGCAGCGCGGGAGTTAGGGCGGGGAACACTGAAGCTTTCTTT,CASSAGVRAGNTEAFF
NA,NA,TRBV9,TRBJ2-1,TGTGCCAGCAGCGTAGGTGTCATCAATGAGCAGTTCTTC,CASSVGVINEQFF
NA,NA,TRBV5-6,TRBJ2-1,TGTGCCAGCAGCTTGGTTTTTACAGGGCAGGGCAATGAGCAGTTCTTC,CASSLVFTGQGNEQFF
NA,NA,TRBV6-2/TRBV6-3,TRBJ1-5,TGTGCCAGCAGTTACAACGGACGCGGTCAGCCCCAGCATTTT,CASSYNGRGQPQHF
NA,TRBD1,TRBV27,TRBJ1-2,TGTGCCAGCAGTTTATCCGGCAGGGGGAGCTACACCTTC,CASSLSGRGSYTF
NA,NA,TRBV6-1,TRBJ1-5,TGTGCCAGCAGTGAATACACGGCTAATCAGCCCCAGCATTTT,CASSEYTANQPQHF
NA,NA,TRBV6-6,TRBJ1-6,TGTGCCAGCAGGGAGGATGGGAATTCACCCCTCCACTTT,CASREDGNSPLHF
NA,TRBD2,TRBV7-8,TRBJ2-3,TGTGCCAGCAGCTTAGTCTGGTCGGGGGGGGTCACAGATACGCAGTATTTT,CASSLVWSGGVTDTQYF
NA,NA,TRBV9,TRBJ1-1,TGTGCCAGCAGCGTAGACCTTAGGACAGACTCGATGAACACTGAAGCTTTCTTT,CASSVDLRTDSMNTEAFF
NA,NA,TRBV13,TRBJ2-7,TGTGCCAGCAGCTTAGTGGGCAGGGGCTACGAGCAGTACTTC,CASSLVGRGYEQYF
NA,TRBD1,TRBV5-1,TRBJ1-4,TGCGCCAGCAGCTTGGGAGGACAGGGTTATGAAAAACTGTTTTTT,CASSLGGQGYEKLFF
NA,TRBD1,TRBV3-1/TRBV3-2,TRBJ2-6,TGTGCCAGCAGCCCGGACAGGCTAACTGGGGCCAACGTCCTGACTTTC,CASSPDRLTGANVLTF
NA,TRBD2,TRBV3-1/TRBV3-2,TRBJ2-7,TGTGCCAGCAGCCCCCTAGCGGGGGGGCCCGAGCAGTACTTC,CASSPLAGGPEQYF
NA,TRBD1,TRBV27,TRBJ1-1,TGTGCCAGCAGTTTTCAGGGGGACTACACTGAAGCTTTCTTT,CASSFQGDYTEAFF
NA,TRBD1,TRBV7-2,TRBJ1-2,TGTGCCAGCAGCTTAGGCCCCGGACAGGGGGCGCGGGGCTACACCTTC,CASSLGPGQGARGYTF
NA,NA,TRBV6-5,TRBJ1-6,TGTGCCAGCAGTTTGAGTGGTTCACCCCTCCACTTT,CASSLSGSPLHF
NA,NA,TRBV25-1,TRBJ1-3,TGTGCCAGCAGTGAAGAGAGAACTGGAAACACCATATATTTT,CASSEERTGNTIYF
NA,TRBD2,TRBV10-3,TRBJ2-3,TGTGCCATCAGTGTTGGGACTAGCGAGTATACGCAGTATTTT,CAISVGTSEYTQYF
NA,NA,TRBV9,TRBJ1-1,TGTGCCAGCAGCCCAAGCGGACAGTCTGAAGCTTTCTTT,CASSPSGQSEAFF
NA,NA,TRBV19,TRBJ1-6,TGTGCCAGTAGTATGATTGTGGCCAGGCTACGAGGGGATTCACCCCTCCACTTT,CASSMIVARLRGDSPLHF
NA,NA,TRBV30,TRBJ1-3,TGTGCCTGGTGCTGGTGTGGTGCGCGCTCTGGAAACACCATATATTTT,CAWCWCGARSGNTIYF
NA,NA,TRBV6-2/TRBV6-3,TRBJ1-2,TGTGCCAGCAGTTACGGTGGGGGCTATGGCTACACCTTC,CASSYGGGYGYTF
NA,NA,TRBV7-6,TRBJ1-4,TGTGCCAGCAGCCCCACCGTTGAGGGGGAAAAACTGTTTTTT,CASSPTVEGEKLFF
NA,NA,TRBV6-1,TRBJ1-5,TGTGCCAGCAGTGAAGGTGGCAGGGGAGGCAATCAGCCCCAGCATTTT,CASSEGGRGGNQPQHF
few,NA,TRBV7-3,TRBJ2-7,TGTGCCAGCAGCTTCGGCAGGGGCTACGAGCAGTACTTC,CASSFGRGYEQYF
NA,NA,TRBV11-2,TRBJ1-1,TGTGCCAGCAGCTCCCTCTGGGAGAACACTGAAGCTTTCTTT,CASSSLWENTEAFF
NA,TRBD2,TRBV2,TRBJ2-3,TGTGCCAGCACCCCCGGAGTACTAGCGGGGGGGCCCGCAGATACGCAGTATTTT,CASTPGVLAGGPADTQYF
once,NA,TRBV29-1,TRBJ2-2,TGCAGCGTTGTCGCGGTCACCGGGGAGCTGTTTTTT,CSVVAVTGELFF
NA,TRBD2,TRBV7-3,TRBJ2-2,TGTGCCAGCAGCTTATCTAGCGGGGGGCTGAACACCGGGGAGCTGTTTTTT,CASSLSSGGLNTGELFF
NA,TRBD1,TRBV7-3,TRBJ2-5,TGTGCCAGCAGCCCCACGACAGGGGCGCGAGAGACCCAGTACTTC,CASSPTTGARETQYF
NA,TRBD1,TRBV7-8,TRBJ1-3,TGTGCCAGCAGCCGGGACAGTTCCTCTGGAAACACCATATATTTT,CASSRDSSSGNTIYF
NA,NA,TRBV5-6,TRBJ1-1,TGTGCCAGCAGCTTGGTCCAGGGGAGCCTCCGAACTGAAGCTTTCTTT,CASSLVQGSLRTEAFF
NA,TRBD2,TRBV5-1,TRBJ2-1,TGCGCCAGCAGCTTGAGCCTAGCGGGGGCCAATGAGCAGTTCTTC,CASSLSLAGANEQFF
few,NA,TRBV28,TRBJ1-3,TGTGCCAGCAGAGTCGACAGCTCTGGAAACACCATATATTTT,CASRVDSSGNTIYF
NA,NA,TRBV9,TRBJ2-1,TGTGCCAGCAGCGTAGGCCCGGGACTTTACAATGAGCAGTTCTTC,CASSVGPGLYNEQFF
NA,TRBD1,TRBV2,TRBJ1-2,TGTGCCAGCAGCCTACAGGGGTCTAACTATGGCTACACCTTC,CASSLQGSNYGYTF
NA,TRBD1,TRBV27,TRBJ1-6,TGTGCCAGCAGTTTATATGGGACAGGGAGCTCCTATAATTCACCCCTCCACTTT,CASSLYGTGSSYNSPLHF